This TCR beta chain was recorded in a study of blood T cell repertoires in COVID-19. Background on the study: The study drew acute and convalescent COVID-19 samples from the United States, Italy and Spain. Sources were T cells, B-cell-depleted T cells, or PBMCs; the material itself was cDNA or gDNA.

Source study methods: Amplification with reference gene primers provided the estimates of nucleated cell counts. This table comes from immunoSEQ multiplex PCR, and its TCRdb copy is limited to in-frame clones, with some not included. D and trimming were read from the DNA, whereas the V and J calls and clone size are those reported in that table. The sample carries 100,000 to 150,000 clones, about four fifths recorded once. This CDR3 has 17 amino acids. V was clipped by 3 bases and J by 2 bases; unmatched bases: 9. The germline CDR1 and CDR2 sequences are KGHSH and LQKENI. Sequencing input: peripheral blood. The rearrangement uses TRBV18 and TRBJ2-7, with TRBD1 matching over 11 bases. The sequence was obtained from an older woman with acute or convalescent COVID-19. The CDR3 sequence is CASSPFPDRGPTYEQYF. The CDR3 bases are TGTGCCAGCTCACCCTTCCCGGACAGGGGGCCCACCTACGAGCAGTACTTC.